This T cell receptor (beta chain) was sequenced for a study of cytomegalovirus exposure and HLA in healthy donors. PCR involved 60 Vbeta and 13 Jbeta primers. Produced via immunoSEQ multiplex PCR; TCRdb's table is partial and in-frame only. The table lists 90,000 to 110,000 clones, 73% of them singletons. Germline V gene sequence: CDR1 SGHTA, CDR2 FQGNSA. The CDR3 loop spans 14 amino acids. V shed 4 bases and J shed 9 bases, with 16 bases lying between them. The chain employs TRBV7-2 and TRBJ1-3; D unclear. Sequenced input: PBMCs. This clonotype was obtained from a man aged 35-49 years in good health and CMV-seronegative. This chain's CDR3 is CASSYGILGGTIYF. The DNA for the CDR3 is TGTGCCAGCAGCTACGGGATCCTCGGAGGCACCATATATTTT.